This T cell receptor (beta chain) was recovered during a study of long-term antiretroviral therapy in people with HIV. Survey level was the resolution at which the v3.0 immunoSEQ assay ran. Sequencing aimed at about 35,000-55,000 T-cell genomes per sample. Clones were sequenced by immunoSEQ multiplex PCR, and TCRdb holds only the in-frame ones, with some missing. Here the sample spans about 21,000 clones, roughly 76% being singletons. The germline CDR1 and CDR2 sequences are MNHEY and SMNVEV (reference sequence). V lost 2 bases, J lost 8 bases, and 7 bases lay in between. The length of the CDR3 is 12 residues. Study conclusions and caveats: Specimen acquisition occurred between about 2004 and 2018, potentially under older ART regimens. Diversity measured after ART increased yet remained under transplant donor controls.

The samples comprised about 0.85-11 million cryopreserved PBMC ahead of DNA extraction. Concerning this clone itself: Its antigen is currently unknown.

The rearrangement links TRBV27 to TRBJ2-1, with D perhaps matching TRBD2 (5 bases). Sequenced material: unsorted PBMCs, taken less than 1.8 years before starting antiretroviral therapy. The receptor's source is a woman aged 40 to 50 with HIV. This CDR3 is CASSLGGYEQFF. The CDR3, as DNA: TGTGCCAGCAGTTTAGGCGGGTATGAGCAGTTCTTC.